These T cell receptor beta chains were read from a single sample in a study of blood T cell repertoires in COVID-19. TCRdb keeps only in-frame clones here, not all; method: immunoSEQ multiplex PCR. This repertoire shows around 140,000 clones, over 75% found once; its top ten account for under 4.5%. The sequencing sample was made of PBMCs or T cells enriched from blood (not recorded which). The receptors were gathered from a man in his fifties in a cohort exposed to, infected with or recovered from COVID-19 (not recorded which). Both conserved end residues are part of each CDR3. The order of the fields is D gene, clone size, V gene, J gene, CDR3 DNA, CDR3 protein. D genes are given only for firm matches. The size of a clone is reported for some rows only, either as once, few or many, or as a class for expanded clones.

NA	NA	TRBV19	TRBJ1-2	TGTGCCAGTAGTATAGGTGCGGGATACTATGGCTACACCTTC	CASSIGAGYYGYTF
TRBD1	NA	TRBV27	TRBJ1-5	TGTGCCAGCAGTACGGACAGGGCGACTCAGCCCCAGCATTTT	CASSTDRATQPQHF
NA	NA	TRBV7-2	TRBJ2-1	TGTGCCAGCAGCTTACGGAGCTCCTACAATGAGCAGTTCTTC	CASSLRSSYNEQFF
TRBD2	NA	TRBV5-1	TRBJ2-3	TGCGCCAGCAGACCCGGGACTACCCCTTCAGATACGCAGTATTTT	CASRPGTTPSDTQYF
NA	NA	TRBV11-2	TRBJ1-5	TGTGCCAGCAGCTTAGATTCGGGATATAGCAATCAGCCCCAGCATTTT	CASSLDSGYSNQPQHF
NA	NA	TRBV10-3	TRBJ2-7	TGTGCCATCAGTGAGATCGGGGATTCCTACGAGCAGTACTTC	CAISEIGDSYEQYF
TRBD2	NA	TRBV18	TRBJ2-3	TGTGCCAGCTCACCACGACTAGCGGGGGGTGCTAGCACAGATACGCAGTATTTT	CASSPRLAGGASTDTQYF
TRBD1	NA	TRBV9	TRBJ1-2	TGTGCCAGCAGCGTAGAGGGACAGGGCTTCGGGGGCTACACCTTC	CASSVEGQGFGGYTF
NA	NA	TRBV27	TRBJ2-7	TGTGCCAGCAGTTTTGGTTCAGCCTACGAGCAGTACTTC	CASSFGSAYEQYF
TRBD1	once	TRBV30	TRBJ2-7	TGTGCCTGGAGCCAAAACCGGGACAGGTCGTACGAGCAGTACTTC	CAWSQNRDRSYEQYF
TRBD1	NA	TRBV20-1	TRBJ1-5	TGCAGTGCTAGTGACAGGGTGCGACCCCAGCATTTT	CSASDRVRPQHF
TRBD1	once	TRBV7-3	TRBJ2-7	TGTGCCAGCAGCTCCGGACAGGGATCCTACGAGCAGTACTTC	CASSSGQGSYEQYF